A single sample gave rise to the 9 T cell receptor beta chains below, sequenced in a study of cytomegalovirus exposure and HLA in healthy donors. With 60 Vbeta and 13 Jbeta primers, the PCR was carried out. The data were produced by immunoSEQ multiplex PCR, yet TCRdb's version contains in-frame clones alone and is incomplete. Among approximately 200,000 clones listed, 78% were seen once. Material: PBMCs. All receptors derive from a woman aged 25-40 years in good health and CMV-seropositive.

This clone was recorded a few times. The chain uses TRBV19 and TRBJ2-7; the match to TRBD2 covers 7 bases. The junction had 5 bases not matched to a gene; V was cut back by 9 bases and J by 3 bases. CDR3 length equals 12 residues. Per the germline V gene, CDR1 is LNHDA and CDR2 is SQIVND (reference sequence). In DNA, the CDR3 is TGTGCCAGCGGGGAGGGGTTCTACGAGCAGTACTTC. This gives the protein CASGEGFYEQYF.

The rearrangement uses TRBV20-1 and TRBJ2-5; D is uncertain. V was trimmed by 3 bases and J by 3 bases, leaving 5 bases between them. Per the germline V gene, CDR1 is DFQATT and CDR2 is SNEGSKA (reference sequence). The CDR3 consists of 11 residues. This CDR3 reads CSASLKETQYF. CDR3 sequence (DNA): TGCAGTGCTAGTTTAAAAGAGACCCAGTACTTC.

The rearrangement links TRBV7-9 to TRBJ1-5, with TRBD1 identical over 9 bases. V lost 1 base and J lost 6; bases outside the gene matches: 10. The CDR3 is 17 residues long. Germline values: CDR1 SEHNR, CDR2 FQNEAQ (reference sequence). The CDR3: CASSLGGGQGYSQPQHF. For the CDR3, the DNA is TGTGCCAGCAGCTTAGGGGGGGGACAGGGCTATAGTCAGCCCCAGCATTTT.

J is TRBJ2-2 and V is TRBV6-4; 7 bases are shared with TRBD1. The germline CDR1 and CDR2 sequences are MRHNA and SNTAGT. With 6 bases clipped from V and 4 bases from J, the junction kept 5 bases outside the gene matches. CDR3 length equals 14 residues. The CDR3 region is CASRADRVTGELFF. The CDR3 coding sequence is TGTGCCAGCAGGGCAGACAGGGTCACCGGGGAGCTGTTTTTT.

A single count supports this clone. The rearrangement joins TRBV4-2 to TRBJ2-3; 8 bases match TRBD2. From germline, CDR1 is LGHNA and CDR2 YNFKEQ. The CDR3 loop spans 16 amino acids. Germline trimming cut 7 bases from V and 5 bases from J; bases unmatched to any gene: 14. The CDR3 reads CASTGLGREEVDTQYF. The CDR3 DNA is TGTGCCAGCACGGGGTTGGGGCGGGAGGAGGTAGATACGCAGTATTTT.

The chain joins TRBV10-3 to TRBJ2-3, with TRBD2 as a possible D gene (5 bases). CDR3 length: 15 amino acids. V lost 6 bases to trimming and J lost 1 base, with 14 bases between them. Germline CDR1 reads ENHRY; CDR2 reads SYGVKD. The CDR3 is CAIRRQAGRTDTQYF. DNA of the CDR3: TGTGCCATCAGACGCCAGGCGGGTCGCACAGATACGCAGTATTTT.

Turning to this clone: The limits of the CDR3 on the DNA are not certain, so only TCRdb's listed CDR3 is given. The V call is TRBV6-1, the J call TRBJ1-2; TRBD1, the table's D call, lacks a check against the DNA. CDR1 and CDR2 (germline): MNHNS, SASEGT. 13 amino acids form the CDR3, both terminal residues included. CDR3 sequence: CASILGRVAGYTF.

A single count supports this clone. The rearrangement links TRBV5-4 to TRBJ2-7; 7 nucleotides match TRBD1. J gave up 3 bases and V 3 bases, and 6 bases lay outside the gene matches. Germline V lookup: CDR1 SGHNT, CDR2 YYREEE (reference sequence). The CDR3 is 14 amino acids. CDR3 DNA: TGTGCCAGCAGCTCCCGGGACAGACACTACGAGCAGTACTTC. The encoded protein is CASSSRDRHYEQYF.

This chain joins TRBV28 and TRBJ2-1; weak D call: TRBD2 (5 bases). The V gene's germline CDR1 is MDHEN and CDR2 SYDVKM. The CDR3 length is 16 residues. V lost 3 bases, J lost 6 bases, and 18 bases lay in between. The CDR3 region has the DNA TGTGCCAGCAGTTTGGTAAGACTTAGCGCCAGCAATGAGCAGTTCTTC. This codes for CASSLVRLSASNEQFF.